These T cell receptor beta chains were read from a single sample in a study of T cell responses to AZD1222 COVID-19 vaccine. TCRdb keeps only in-frame clones here, not all; method: immunoSEQ multiplex PCR. Of around 160,000 clones listed, under 95% are singletons. The sample in question was peripheral blood, obtained 28 days after the second AZD1222 dose. The receptors stem from an adult who received the AZD1222 COVID-19 vaccine. The CDR3 runs from the conserved cysteine through the conserved F or W. The order of the fields is clone size, J gene, D gene, V gene, CDR3 protein, CDR3 DNA. D genes are given only for firm matches. For some rows the clone size is stated as once, few or many, or as a class when expanded; others skip it.

>-|TRBJ1-4|TRBD1|TRBV19
CASSPGTASPGGEKLFF
TGTGCCAGTAGCCCCGGGACAGCTAGTCCGGGAGGGGAAAAACTGTTTTTT
>-|TRBJ1-1|TRBD1|TRBV6-5
CASSSTGGDTEAFF
TGTGCCAGCAGTTCGACAGGGGGGGACACTGAAGCTTTCTTT
>once|TRBJ2-2|-|TRBV9
CASSVELDSNTGELFF
TGTGCCAGCAGCGTAGAGCTGGACAGCAACACCGGGGAGCTGTTTTTT
>-|TRBJ1-2|-|TRBV15
CATSRDLFGYTF
TGTGCCACCAGCAGAGATTTATTTGGCTACACCTTC
>few|TRBJ2-3|-|TRBV15
CATSREGRVTDTQYF
TGTGCCACCAGCAGAGAGGGCAGGGTCACAGATACGCAGTATTTT
>-|TRBJ1-4|-|TRBV19
CASSIPLDGLGNEKLFF
TGTGCCAGTAGTATCCCCTTGGACGGGTTGGGTAATGAAAAACTGTTTTTT
>-|TRBJ2-1|-|TRBV11-2
CASSSAGSENEQFF
TGTGCCAGCAGCTCGGCGGGCAGCGAGAATGAGCAGTTCTTC
>-|TRBJ1-2|-|TRBV5-8
CASSLGPPSGYTF
TGTGCCAGCAGCTTAGGCCCGCCAAGTGGCTACACCTTC
>once|TRBJ1-2|-|TRBV29-1
CSVEEVYGYTF
TGCAGCGTTGAAGAGGTGTATGGCTACACCTTC
>-|TRBJ1-5|-|TRBV15
CATSRDSGEGPQHF
TGTGCCACCAGCAGAGATTCGGGGGAAGGGCCCCAGCATTTT
>-|TRBJ2-2|-|TRBV3-1/TRBV3-2
CASSQGQVGTGELFF
TGTGCCAGCAGCCAAGGCCAGGTAGGCACCGGGGAGCTGTTTTTT
>-|TRBJ1-5|-|TRBV3-1/TRBV3-2
CASSQRGTQPQHF
TGTGCCAGCAGCCAAAGAGGGACTCAGCCCCAGCATTTT
>-|TRBJ2-7|TRBD1|TRBV28
CASSLDRQGYEQYF
TGTGCCAGCAGTTTAGACAGACAGGGCTACGAGCAGTACTTC
>-|TRBJ2-3|-|TRBV3-1/TRBV3-2
CASSQWGSTDTQYF
TGTGCCAGCAGCCAATGGGGTAGCACAGATACGCAGTATTTT
>-|TRBJ2-7|-|TRBV13
CASSLWGPSSYEQYF
TGTGCCAGCAGCTTATGGGGGCCCTCCTCCTACGAGCAGTACTTC
>-|TRBJ1-6|-|TRBV7-2
CASSLVSRSPLHF
TGTGCCAGCAGCTTAGTAAGCAGGTCACCCCTCCACTTT
>-|TRBJ2-2|TRBD1|TRBV5-1
CASSWTGLPGELFF
TGCGCCAGCAGCTGGACAGGGTTGCCCGGGGAGCTGTTTTTT
>-|TRBJ2-7|-|TRBV27
CASSLGRMRSYEQYF
TGTGCCAGCAGTTTGGGACGGATGAGATCCTACGAGCAGTACTTC
>-|TRBJ1-1|-|TRBV18
CASSPTGNTEAFF
TGTGCCAGCTCACCGACGGGGAACACTGAAGCTTTCTTT
>-|TRBJ1-2|TRBD1|TRBV10-3
CAISEFAQGAQGYTF
TGTGCCATCAGTGAGTTCGCGCAGGGGGCGCAGGGCTACACCTTC
>-|TRBJ1-2|TRBD1|TRBV30
CAWSVQGTQLLGYTF
TGTGCCTGGAGTGTACAGGGGACACAGCTTCTTGGCTACACCTTC
>-|TRBJ1-2|-|TRBV6-5
CASSYSGSNYGYTF
TGTGCCAGCAGTTACTCCGGCAGCAACTATGGCTACACCTTC
>-|TRBJ1-6|-|TRBV6-5
CASRRGFEFNSPLHF
TGTGCCAGCAGGAGGGGGTTTGAGTTTAATTCACCCCTCCACTTT
>once|TRBJ2-1|TRBD1|TRBV7-2
CASSLVTGENEQFF
TGTGCCAGCAGCTTAGTTACAGGGGAAAATGAGCAGTTCTTC
>-|TRBJ1-1|-|TRBV3-1/TRBV3-2
CASSQDGKLAEAFF
TGTGCCAGCAGCCAAGATGGAAAGTTGGCTGAAGCTTTCTTT
>-|TRBJ2-5|TRBD2|TRBV9
CASSVVAGAGETQYF
TGTGCCAGCAGCGTAGTAGCGGGGGCGGGAGAGACCCAGTACTTC
>-|TRBJ2-6|-|TRBV3-1/TRBV3-2
CASSQVPFSSGANVLTF
TGTGCCAGCAGCCAAGTCCCCTTTAGCTCTGGGGCCAACGTCCTGACTTTC
>-|TRBJ2-1|TRBD2|TRBV7-3
CASSLKALRRGAQNEQFF
TGTGCCAGCAGCTTAAAGGCCCTCCGGCGGGGGGCCCAAAATGAGCAGTTCTTC